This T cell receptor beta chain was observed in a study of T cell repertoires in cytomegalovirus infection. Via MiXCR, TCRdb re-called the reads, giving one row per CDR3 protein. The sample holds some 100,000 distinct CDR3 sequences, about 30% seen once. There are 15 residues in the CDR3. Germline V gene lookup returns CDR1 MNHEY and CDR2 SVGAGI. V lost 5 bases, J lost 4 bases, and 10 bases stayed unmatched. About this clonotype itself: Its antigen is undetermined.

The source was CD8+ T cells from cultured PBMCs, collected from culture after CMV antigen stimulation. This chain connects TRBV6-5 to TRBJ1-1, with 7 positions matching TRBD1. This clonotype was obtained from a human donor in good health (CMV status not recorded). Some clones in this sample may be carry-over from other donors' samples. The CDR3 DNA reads TGTGCCAGCAGTCCCTATGACAGGGAGGGCACTGAAGCTTTCTTT. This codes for CASSPYDREGTEAFF.